Listed below are T cell receptor beta chains from one sample, sequenced in a study of shared clonotypes between healthy human individuals. Sequencing was performed with immunoSEQ multiplex PCR; in TCRdb, only in-frame clones are kept and a portion is missing. The table shows a few million clones, with approximately 96% occurring only once. The specimen was naive CD4+ T cells sorted from blood. The source of these receptors is a man younger than 35 in good health. Both conserved end residues are part of each CDR3. A D gene is named only where the DNA matches it firmly. The listing skips clone size in some rows; elsewhere it reads once, few, many or a size class.

cdr3_nt cdr3_aa clone_size v_call d_call j_call
TGTGCCAGCAGTGAAATGGGCGGGGATCAGCCCCAGCATTTT CASSEMGGDQPQHF . TRBV6-1 . TRBJ1-5
TGTGCCATCAGCCTCCAAGGGGGGGTAGGAAACACCATATATTTT CAISLQGGVGNTIYF . TRBV10-3 . TRBJ1-3
TGTGCCAGCAGCTTGGCCGGGACAGGGGTCTACGAGCAGTACTTC CASSLAGTGVYEQYF . TRBV5-6 TRBD1 TRBJ2-7
TGTGCCAGCACAGGTGGAAACACCATATATTTT CASTGGNTIYF few TRBV6-1 . TRBJ1-3
TGCGCCAGCAGCAAATTAGCGGGAGGCTCCTACGAGCAGTACTTC CASSKLAGGSYEQYF . TRBV4-1 TRBD2 TRBJ2-7
TGTGCCTGGAGGGCGGGAGACTACAATGAGCAGTTCTTC CAWRAGDYNEQFF . TRBV30 TRBD2 TRBJ2-1
TGTGCCAGCAGCTTAGGGGGTGGCGGGATCTCCTACGAGCAGTACTTC CASSLGGGGISYEQYF once TRBV7-9 . TRBJ2-7
TGTGCCAGCTCACTAAAAGGGGGCAATCAGCCCCAGCATTTT CASSLKGGNQPQHF . TRBV18 . TRBJ1-5
TGTGCCAGCAGTCGGGGTTACACCGGGGAGCTGTTTTTT CASSRGYTGELFF . TRBV2 . TRBJ2-2
TGCGCCAGCAGCCCCCAGGGGACTACAACTGACAATGAGCAGTTCTTC CASSPQGTTTDNEQFF . TRBV5-1 . TRBJ2-1
TGCGCCAGCGGTCGACGGGACAACCGCGGCGAGCAGTACTTC CASGRRDNRGEQYF . TRBV5-1 . TRBJ2-7
TGTGCCAGCAGCTGGATATCGGGGAACACTGAAGCTTTCTTT CASSWISGNTEAFF . TRBV5-5 . TRBJ1-1
TGTGCCAGCAGCTTTATGGGCCAGGGAGTAATCCATGGGAATGAGCAGTTCTTC CASSFMGQGVIHGNEQFF . TRBV5-6 . TRBJ2-1
TGTGCCAGCAATGACAGGCCGAATGGCTACACCTTC CASNDRPNGYTF . TRBV28 . TRBJ1-2
TGTGCCAGCAGCTTAGATGGGGGCCCGCCCCTCCACTTT CASSLDGGPPLHF . TRBV7-3 . TRBJ1-6
TGTGCCAGCACCATTGGGACAGGGGACGGTGAAGCTTTCTTT CASTIGTGDGEAFF . TRBV11-1 TRBD1 TRBJ1-1
TGTGCCACCAGCAGAGATGGAGATGCCGGGAAGCAGTACTTC CATSRDGDAGKQYF . TRBV15 . TRBJ2-7
TGTGCCAGCAGCCTCGGCCCTGGGGGGGGCTACACCTTC CASSLGPGGGYTF . TRBV6-1 . TRBJ1-2
TGCAGTGCTGGACCGAGTAATAAAGCTTTCTTT CSAGPSNKAFF . TRBV20-1 . TRBJ1-1
TGTGCCAGCAGTGAAGTCCAGGGAGGGACCTATAATTCACCCCTCCACTTT CASSEVQGGTYNSPLHF . TRBV6-1 . TRBJ1-6